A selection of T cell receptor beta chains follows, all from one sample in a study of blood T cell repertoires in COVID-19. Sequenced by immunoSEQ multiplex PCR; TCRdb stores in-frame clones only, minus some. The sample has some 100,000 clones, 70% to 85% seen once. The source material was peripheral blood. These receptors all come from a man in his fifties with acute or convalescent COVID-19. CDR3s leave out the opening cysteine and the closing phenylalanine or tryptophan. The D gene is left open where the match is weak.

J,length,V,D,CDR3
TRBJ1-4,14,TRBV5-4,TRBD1,ASSREGQGASEKLF
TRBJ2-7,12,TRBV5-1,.,ASSLGLTGYEQY
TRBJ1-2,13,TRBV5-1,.,ASSPWRDGNYGYT
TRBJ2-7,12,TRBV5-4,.,ASSLRQGFHEQY
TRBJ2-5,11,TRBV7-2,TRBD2,ARASGGGKTQY
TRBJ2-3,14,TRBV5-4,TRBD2,ASSQELAPGTDTQY
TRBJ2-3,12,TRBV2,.,ATQGATDLRTQY
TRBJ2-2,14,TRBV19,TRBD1,ASTPGAGGVYRELF
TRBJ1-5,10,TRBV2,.,ASSPQGQPQH
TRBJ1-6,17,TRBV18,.,ASPEYRDLLSSYNSPLH
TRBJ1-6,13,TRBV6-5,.,ASRTVTGLHSPLH
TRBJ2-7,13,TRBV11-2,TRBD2,ASSSQRGVSYEQY
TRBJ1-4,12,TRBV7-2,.,ASSLGRVNEKLF
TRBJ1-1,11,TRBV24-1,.,ATRLGVNTEAF